These 13 T cell receptor beta chains share one sample of origin, sequenced in a study of blood T cells in healthy people across ages. Combining a sample-barcoded 5' primer with a J-beta primer mix, a second PCR ran for roughly 7 to 12 cycles. A single record per CDR3 protein comes from TCRdb applying MiXCR to the 5' RACE reads. The table records nearly 800,000 distinct CDR3 sequences, around a quarter of them present only once. This same sample was also part of a study on T cells of mothers and their children.

The sequencing sample was made of blood. The receptor set was obtained from a boy between 10 and 17 years old in good health.

This clonotype was detected only a few times. The V call is TRBV7-6, the J call TRBJ1-1, with 7 nucleotides matching TRBD1. The CDR3 contains 16 residues. The V gene end was trimmed by 3 bases and the J gene end by 1 base; junction bases not matched to a gene: 8. Germline lookup yields CDR1 SGHVS and CDR2 FNYEAQ. The CDR3 here is CASSFLGRQGNTEAFF. CDR3 nucleotides: TGTGCCAGCAGCTTCTTAGGGCGACAGGGGAACACTGAAGCTTTCTTT.

The gene calls are TRBV6-6 and TRBJ2-7; 7 bases agree with TRBD1. The CDR3 consists of 14 residues. The germline V gene has CDR1 MNHNY and CDR2 SVGAGI (reference sequence). V lost 6 bases and J lost 6; bases outside the gene matches: 11. Here the CDR3 DNA reads TGTGCCAGCAGGGAGACAGGGCCCCTAGGCGAGCAGTACTTC. This sequence encodes CASRETGPLGEQYF.

As concerns this clonotype: This sequence may be a read error, since a much larger clone differs from it by one base. The chain carries TRBV27 and TRBJ2-7, with 8 bases aligning to TRBD2. The length of the CDR3 is 14 residues. In germline, CDR1 is MNHEY, CDR2 SMNVEV (reference sequence). CDR3 nucleotides: TGTACCAGCAGTTTCCTAGCGGGTACCTACGAGCAGTACTTC. Amino acids: CTSSFLAGTYEQYF.

This clonotype was seen at least ten times. The chain is built from TRBV6-2 or TRBV6-3 and TRBJ2-3; possible D gene TRBD2, 6 bases. The CDR3 is 14 amino acids. The V and J ends lost 5 bases and 2 bases respectively, with 11 bases between them. Per germline, CDR1 MNHEY and CDR2 SVGEGT. Here the CDR3 DNA reads TGTGCCAGCAGTGGTGGGACTGACACAGATACGCAGTATTTT. Translated: CASSGGTDTDTQYF.

In this sample, this clonotype turned up a few times. This chain uses TRBV7-9 with TRBJ1-4; TRBD1 aligns across 8 bases. CDR1 SEHNR and CDR2 FQNEAQ come from the germline V gene (reference sequence). V was clipped by 1 base and J by 4 bases; unmatched bases: 8. The CDR3 has 17 residues. The CDR3 nucleotides are TGTGCCAGCAGCTTAGTCTCGTGGACAGGGCGTAATGAAAAACTGTTTTTT. It specifies CASSLVSWTGRNEKLFF.

The V call is TRBV28, the J call TRBJ2-1, with no clear D. Trimming removed 4 bases at V and 6 bases at J, with 13 bases between. Germline loops: CDR1 MDHEN, CDR2 SYDVKM. There are 14 residues in the CDR3. Written as DNA, the CDR3 is TGTGCCAGCAGTTCGTACGTAGCTCTCAATGAGCAGTTCTTC. It is translated as CASSSYVALNEQFF.

The gene calls are TRBV12-3 or TRBV12-4 and TRBJ2-7, with TRBD2 matching over 8 bases. The CDR3 runs 16 residues. V was clipped by 5 bases and J by 3 bases; unmatched bases: 12. CDR3 DNA sequence: TGTGCCAGCAGTCCCACGACTAGCGCGAGGGGCTACGAGCAGTACTTC. It encodes CASSPTTSARGYEQYF.

Only a few counts were recorded for this clonotype. The chain couples TRBV12-3 or TRBV12-4 to TRBJ1-2; possible D gene TRBD1, 6 bases. Trimming removed 4 bases at V and 1 base at J, with 13 bases between. CDR3 length: 15 amino acids. Written as DNA, the CDR3 is TGTGCCAGCAGTTGGCGACAGGACCTTAACTATGGCTACACCTTC. This encodes CASSWRQDLNYGYTF.

The genes are TRBV19 and TRBJ2-1; 8 bases match TRBD1. Trimming removed 5 bases from V and 6 bases from J; junction bases left unmatched: 6. Germline lookup yields CDR1 LNHDA and CDR2 SQIVND (reference sequence). CDR3 length: 14 residues. The CDR3 DNA follows: TGTGCCAGTAGTCGGTCAGGGGGCCCCAATGAGCAGTTCTTC. Translating gives CASSRSGGPNEQFF.

This clonotype was detected only a few times. This rearrangement joins TRBV10-3 to TRBJ2-5; D perhaps matches TRBD1 (5 bases). The better agreement between TRBJ2-7 and the DNA end casts doubt on the J call. Germline lookup yields CDR1 ENHRY and CDR2 SYGVKD. The CDR3 covers 11 residues. CDR3 DNA sequence: TGTGCCATCAGTCAGGGCTACGAGCAGTACTTC. This sequence encodes CAISQGYEQYF.

J is TRBJ2-7 and V is TRBV7-9, with D perhaps TRBD1 (5 bases). V was cut by 5 bases and J by 3 bases, with 29 bases left in between. Germline V CDR1 and CDR2: SEHNR, FQNEAQ (reference sequence). CDR3 length equals 19 residues. CDR3 DNA sequence: TGTGCCAGCAGCACAGACTCGGCCAGGGCCATACACTCGAACTACGAGCAGTACTTC. Translation: CASSTDSARAIHSNYEQYF.

This clonotype was recorded a few times. The CDR3 loop reads CASSPLGVSGSTDTQYF. The CDR3 bases are TGTGCCAGCAGCCCCCTAGGGGTTAGCGGGAGCACAGATACGCAGTATTTT. V is TRBV7-2 and J is TRBJ2-3; TRBD2 agrees at 7 bases. Germline trimming cut 5 bases from V and 0 bases from J; bases unmatched to any gene: 11. The CDR3 runs 17 residues. The germline V gene has CDR1 SGHTA and CDR2 FQGNSA.

This clonotype was found a few times. CDR3 residues: CASSSRAPGQASTDTQYF. The DNA for the CDR3 is TGTGCCAGCAGCTCCAGAGCTCCGGGACAGGCTAGCACAGATACGCAGTATTTT. The chain joins TRBV11-2 to TRBJ2-3; TRBD1 matches at 8 bases. Germline V gene data show CDR1 as SGHAT and CDR2 as FQNNGV. J gave up 0 bases and V 4 bases, and 12 bases lay outside the gene matches. The CDR3 consists of 18 residues.